This T cell receptor beta chain was documented in a study of cytotoxic CD8 clonotypes in ibrutinib-treated CLL. Study overall: Included were 11 relapsed/refractory and 15 treatment-naive patients, of whom approximately 18 were IGHV unmutated.

Study-wide results and caveats: At baseline, clonality was higher than in age-matched healthy donors and correlated with CD8+ counts.

Remarks on this clone: What it binds is unknown.

The CDR3 has 15 residues. Per the germline V gene, CDR1 is SGHAT and CDR2 is FQNNGV. V trimming: 5 bases; J trimming: 3 bases; junction bases outside the gene matches: 6. TCRdb keeps only in-frame clones here, not all; method: immunoSEQ multiplex PCR. The data show some 8,900 clones, 60% to 75% seen once. The chain joins TRBV11-2 to TRBJ1-4; 7 nucleotides line up with TRBD1. This clonotype was sampled from a human donor with chronic lymphocytic leukemia. Source: PBMCs, taken before ibrutinib treatment. The CDR3 region is CASSHLDRANEKLFF. CDR3 bases: TGTGCCAGCAGCCACTTAGACAGGGCTAATGAAAAACTGTTTTTT.